These 18 T cell receptor beta chains were sequenced from one sample in a study of cytomegalovirus exposure and HLA in healthy donors. PCR primers comprised 60 Vbeta and 13 Jbeta primers. Clones were sequenced by immunoSEQ multiplex PCR, and TCRdb holds only the in-frame ones, with some missing. The profile shows around 180,000 clones, 85% of them singletons. Sequenced sample: PBMCs. These receptors all stem from a boy younger than 10 in good health and CMV-seronegative.

The J gene is TRBJ2-3, the V gene TRBV7-9, with TRBD2 identical over 10 bases. This CDR3 has 15 amino acids. V was clipped by 3 bases and J by 4 bases; unmatched bases: 4. The V gene's germline CDR1 is SEHNR and CDR2 FQNEAQ (reference sequence). The CDR3 loop reads CASSLASGSADTQYF. The CDR3 region has the DNA TGTGCCAGCAGCTTGGCTAGCGGGAGTGCAGATACGCAGTATTTT.

V and J are TRBV11-2 and TRBJ2-4; 9 nucleotides match TRBD1. This CDR3 has 18 residues. Germline V gene sequence: CDR1 SGHAT, CDR2 FQNNGV. J lost 6 bases, V lost 4 bases, and 16 bases had no gene match. CDR3 loop: CASSSHRDQRDRANIQYF. CDR3 nucleotide sequence: TGTGCCAGCAGCTCACATAGGGATCAACGGGACAGGGCAAACATTCAGTACTTC.

A single count supports this clone. The V gene is TRBV4-1, the J gene TRBJ1-4; 7 bases match TRBD1. V shed 1 base, J shed 5 bases, and the junction held 7 bases outside the gene matches. Germline CDR1 and CDR2: MGHRA and YSYEKL. The CDR3 contains 16 residues. CDR3 sequence reads: CASSQVGRGPNEKLFF. The DNA of the CDR3 is TGCGCCAGCAGCCAAGTAGGAAGGGGGCCCAATGAAAAACTGTTTTTT.

V and J are TRBV20-1 and TRBJ2-7; D not certain. CDR1 and CDR2 (germline): DFQATT, SNEGSKA (reference sequence). The V end was cut by 6 bases, the J end by 5 bases, with 11 bases between. The CDR3 has 11 amino acids. The DNA of the CDR3 is TGCAGTGCAAAGACAACGGACGAGCAGTACTTC. Translated, it gives CSAKTTDEQYF.

The chain employs TRBV5-1 and TRBJ2-7; 10 bases line up with TRBD1. The CDR3 extends over 14 amino acids. The V segment lost 4 bases and the J segment 7 bases; nucleotides outside the gene matches: 8. Germline V gene data show CDR1 as SGHRS and CDR2 as YFSETQ. The CDR3 DNA reads as TGCGCCAGCAGCATCGGGACAGGGGAACGAGAGCAGTACTTC. It specifies CASSIGTGEREQYF. The full variable domain, with the rest looked up from reference TRBV5-1 and TRBJ2-7, is KAGVTQTPRYLIKTRGQQVTLSCSPISGHRSVSWYQQTPGQGLQFLFEYFSETQRNKGNFPGRFSGRQFSNSRSEMNVSTLELGDSALYLCASSIGTGEREQYFGPGTRLTVT.

This clone has only a few counts. The chain's CDR3 is CASSSSTGPGTEAFF. In DNA form, the CDR3 reads TGTGCCAGCAGCTCCTCGACAGGGCCAGGGACTGAAGCTTTCTTT. The rearrangement links TRBV7-8 to TRBJ1-1, with 7 bases identical to TRBD1. Looked up from germline, CDR1 is SGHVS and CDR2 is FQNEAQ. The V segment lost 4 bases and the J segment 5 bases; nucleotides outside the gene matches: 10. This CDR3 comprises 15 residues.

This CDR3 reads CASSLNQLQGTDTQYF. The DNA of the CDR3 is TGTGCCAGCAGCTTGAACCAACTACAGGGGACAGATACGCAGTATTTT. The chain uses TRBV5-4 and TRBJ2-3; 7 nucleotides match TRBD1. Germline loops: CDR1 SGHNT, CDR2 YYREEE (reference sequence). Trimming cost V 1 base and J 3 bases; bases outside gene matches: 8. The CDR3 covers 16 residues.

This clone was picked up one time. A junction end diverges from the germline sequence, so it may reflect a read error. The V and J genes are TRBV15 and TRBJ1-2, with D possibly being TRBD1 (5 bases). The CDR3 covers 12 residues. Germline CDR1 LNHNV, CDR2 YYDKDF (reference sequence). CDR3 DNA sequence: TGTGCCACCAGCAGAGATTCGACAGTCATAATCTTC. It codes for CATSRDSTVIIF.

The chain couples TRBV6-1 to TRBJ1-1; D perhaps matches TRBD1 (5 bases). Trimming left V 5 bases short and J 2 bases short, with 12 bases between. CDR3 length equals 14 residues. CDR1 and CDR2 from the germline V gene are MNHNS and SASEGT. CDR3 sequence reads: CASSLPGLNTEAFF. CDR3 DNA: TGTGCCAGCAGTTTACCGGGACTTAACACTGAAGCTTTCTTT.

CDR3 in amino acids: CARSLSNPSGGARDNEQFF. As DNA, the CDR3 is TGTGCCAGAAGCTTATCAAACCCTAGCGGGGGCGCGCGGGACAATGAGCAGTTCTTC. The J gene is TRBJ2-1, the V gene TRBV5-3; 10 bases map to TRBD2. TRBV5-3 belongs to the ORF category, with a function that is uncertain. The length of the CDR3 is 19 residues. The V and J ends lost 2 bases and 5 bases, in that order; junction bases with no gene match: 16.

The chain carries TRBV6-1 and TRBJ2-1, with TRBD2 as a possible D gene (5 bases). V gave up 4 bases and J gave up 7 bases, with 14 bases separating them. From germline, CDR1 is MNHNS and CDR2 SASEGT. The CDR3 contains 14 residues. CDR3 nucleotide sequence: TGTGCCAGCAGTGTTGGGCTCCGAGGGAATGAGCAGTTCTTC. This codes for CASSVGLRGNEQFF.

The chain joins TRBV9 to TRBJ1-4; TRBD1 agrees at 9 bases. Trimming took 3 bases from V and 7 from J; bases not matched to a gene: 7. This CDR3 is built from 15 residues. The germline V gene has CDR1 SGDLS and CDR2 YYNGEE. CDR3 nucleotides: TGTGCCAGCAGCGAAACAGGGGGCGGTGGTGAAAAACTGTTTTTT. Translated: CASSETGGGGEKLFF.

This clone was counted a single time. The chain is built from TRBV19 and TRBJ2-3; 8 nucleotides align to TRBD2. Germline lookup yields CDR1 LNHDA and CDR2 SQIVND (reference sequence). This CDR3 spans 18 amino acids. J was trimmed by 0 bases and V by 5 bases; bases with no gene match: 13. CDR3 loop: CASSGSSGGLSSTDTQYF. CDR3 coding DNA: TGTGCCAGTAGTGGCTCGAGCGGGGGCCTTTCTAGCACAGATACGCAGTATTTT. The full variable domain, in which reference TRBV19 and TRBJ2-3 provide the parts outside the CDR3, is DGGITQSPKYLFRKEGQNVTLSCEQNLNHDAMYWYRQDPGQGLRLIYYSQIVNDFQKGDIAEGYSVSREKKESFPLTVTSAQKNPTAFYLCASSGSSGGLSSTDTQYFGPGTRLTVL.

In nucleotides, the CDR3 is TGTGCCAGCAGGCAACCAGGGGTTTCAGGGCTTGGACAGCCCCAGCATTTT. Residues: CASRQPGVSGLGQPQHF. V is TRBV28 and J is TRBJ1-5, with D possibly being TRBD1 (6 bases). Per germline, CDR1 MDHEN and CDR2 SYDVKM. This CDR3 is built from 17 residues. V was shortened by 6 bases and J by 7 bases, with 25 bases between the two germline ends.

The genes are TRBV19 and TRBJ2-1, with 8 nucleotides matching TRBD2. Looked up from germline, CDR1 is LNHDA and CDR2 is SQIVND (reference sequence). The V segment lost 4 bases and the J segment 16 bases; nucleotides outside the gene matches: 6. CDR3 length: 11 amino acids. Written as DNA, the CDR3 is TGTGCCAGTAGTAGGCAGCGGGGGCGATTCTTC. Protein sequence: CASSRQRGRFF. Looking up the rest from reference TRBV19 and TRBJ2-1 gives the full variable domain: DGGITQSPKYLFRKEGQNVTLSCEQNLNHDAMYWYRQDPGQGLRLIYYSQIVNDFQKGDIAEGYSVSREKKESFPLTVTSAQKNPTAFYLCASSRQRGRFFGPGTRLTVL.

The rearrangement joins TRBV10-3 to TRBJ2-3; no firm D call. This CDR3 contains 12 residues. V was trimmed by 6 bases and J by 4 bases, leaving 8 bases between them. CDR1 and CDR2 from the germline V gene are ENHRY and SYGVKD. CDR3 residues: CAISSSADTQYF. The CDR3 DNA sequence: TGTGCCATCAGCTCGAGCGCAGATACGCAGTATTTT.

The chain has TRBV10-1 and TRBJ2-1; 8 nucleotides agree with TRBD2. The germline V gene has CDR1 WNHNN and CDR2 SYGVQD (reference sequence). The V gene end was trimmed by 8 bases and the J gene end by 4 bases; junction bases not matched to a gene: 4. The CDR3 consists of 13 residues. This CDR3 reads CASQERGYNEQFF. CDR3 in DNA: TGCGCCAGCCAGGAGCGGGGGTACAATGAGCAGTTCTTC.

V usage is TRBV9 and J usage is TRBJ1-3, with unresolved D. The V gene's germline CDR1 is SGDLS and CDR2 YYNGEE. With 0 bases removed from V and 0 bases from J, the gap between germline ends came to 16 bases. The CDR3 spans 18 residues. Written as DNA, the CDR3 is TGTGCCAGCAGCGTAGCCCCATCCCGACTCTCCTCTGGAAACACCATATATTTT. Protein sequence: CASSVAPSRLSSGNTIYF.